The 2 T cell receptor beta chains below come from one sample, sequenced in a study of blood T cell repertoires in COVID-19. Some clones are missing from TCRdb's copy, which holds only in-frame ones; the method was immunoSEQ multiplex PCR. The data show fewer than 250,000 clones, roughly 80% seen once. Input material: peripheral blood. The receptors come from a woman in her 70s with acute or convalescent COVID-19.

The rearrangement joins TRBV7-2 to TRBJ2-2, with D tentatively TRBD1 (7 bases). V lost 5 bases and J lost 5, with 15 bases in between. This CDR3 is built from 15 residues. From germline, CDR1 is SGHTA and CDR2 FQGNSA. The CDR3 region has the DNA TGTGCCAGCAGCCTCCAGGGGGGCGGGACCGGGGAGCTGTTTTTT. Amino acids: CASSLQGGGTGELFF.

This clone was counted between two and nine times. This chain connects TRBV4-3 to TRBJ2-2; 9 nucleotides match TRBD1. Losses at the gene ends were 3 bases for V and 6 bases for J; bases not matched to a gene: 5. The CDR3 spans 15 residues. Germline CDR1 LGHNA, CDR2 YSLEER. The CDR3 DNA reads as TGCGCCAGCAGCCACCGGACAGGGGACGCCGGGGAGCTGTTTTTT. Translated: CASSHRTGDAGELFF.